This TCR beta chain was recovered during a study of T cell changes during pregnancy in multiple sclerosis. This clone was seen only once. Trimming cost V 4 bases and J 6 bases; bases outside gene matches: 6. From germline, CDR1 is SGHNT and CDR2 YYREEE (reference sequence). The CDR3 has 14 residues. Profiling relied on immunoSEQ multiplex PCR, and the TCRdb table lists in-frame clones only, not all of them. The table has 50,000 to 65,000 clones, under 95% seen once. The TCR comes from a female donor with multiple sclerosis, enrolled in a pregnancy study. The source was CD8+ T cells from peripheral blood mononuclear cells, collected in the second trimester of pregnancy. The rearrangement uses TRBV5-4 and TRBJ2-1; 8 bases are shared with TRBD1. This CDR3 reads CASSDPGQGNEQFF. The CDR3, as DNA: TGTGCCAGCAGCGACCCTGGACAGGGCAATGAGCAGTTCTTC.